The 4 T cell receptor beta chains given below trace back to one sample, sequenced in a study of shared clonotypes between healthy human individuals. The repertoire was sequenced with immunoSEQ multiplex PCR; TCRdb's copy has only in-frame clones and lacks some. The data hold 2,500,000 or so clones, with around nine tenths observed a single time. Sequencing used naive CD4+ T cells sorted from blood. Indicated subset: CD45RA+ positively selected. These TCRs come from a man aged 18 to 30 in good health.

The table lists this clone with a count of one. This chain joins TRBV9 and TRBJ2-7; 9 nucleotides line up with TRBD1. The CDR3 has 15 amino acids. From germline, CDR1 is SGDLS and CDR2 YYNGEE. V gave up 4 bases and J gave up 5 bases; unmatched junction bases: 10. CDR3 loop: CASSFRTGAKDEQYF. As DNA, the CDR3 is TGTGCCAGCAGCTTTAGGACAGGGGCTAAGGACGAGCAGTACTTC.

The sample holds one count of this clone. The chain is built from TRBV5-4 and TRBJ1-2; a weak D match, TRBD1 (5 bases). The V end lost 5 bases, the J end lost 8 bases, and 10 bases lay between the germline ends. CDR3 length: 11 amino acids. CDR1 and CDR2 (germline): SGHNT, YYREEE (reference sequence). CDR3 sequence reads: CASRRDGGYTF. DNA of the CDR3: TGTGCCAGCAGACGGGACGGCGGCTACACCTTC.

The V call is TRBV15, the J call TRBJ1-4; D gene ambiguous. CDR3 length: 15 residues. V shed 0 bases and J shed 4 bases, with 9 bases lying between them. CDR1 and CDR2 from the germline V gene are LNHNV and YYDKDF (reference sequence). DNA for the CDR3: TGTGCCACCAGCAGAGATAAACGTAGTAATGAAAAACTGTTTTTT. Translation gives CATSRDKRSNEKLFF.

To note about this clone: The sample has other DNA sequences that encode this CDR3 too. The chain joins TRBV5-1 to TRBJ2-7; 7 bases line up with TRBD2. The CDR3 has 15 residues. Looked up from germline, CDR1 is SGHRS and CDR2 is YFSETQ. Germline trimming cut 0 bases from V and 2 bases from J; bases unmatched to any gene: 5. The CDR3 DNA follows: TGCGCCAGCAGCTTGGCTCTAGCGGACACCTACGAGCAGTACTTC. It codes for CASSLALADTYEQYF.